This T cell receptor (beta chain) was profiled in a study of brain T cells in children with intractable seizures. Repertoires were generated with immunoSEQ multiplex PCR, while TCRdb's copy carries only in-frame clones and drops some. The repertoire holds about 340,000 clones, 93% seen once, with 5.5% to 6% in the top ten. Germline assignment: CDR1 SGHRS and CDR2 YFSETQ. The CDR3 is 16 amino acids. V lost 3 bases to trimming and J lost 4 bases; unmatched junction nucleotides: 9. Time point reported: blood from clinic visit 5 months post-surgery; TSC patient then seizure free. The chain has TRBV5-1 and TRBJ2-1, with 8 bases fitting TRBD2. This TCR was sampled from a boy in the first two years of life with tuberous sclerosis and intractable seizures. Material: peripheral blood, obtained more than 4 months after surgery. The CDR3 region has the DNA TGCGCCAGCAGCTGGGGTAGCGGGATTAGGTACAATGAGCAGTTCTTC. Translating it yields CASSWGSGIRYNEQFF.